This T cell receptor (beta chain) was obtained from a study of T cells after posttransplantation cyclophosphamide. CDR3 length: 15 residues. Germline V gene lookup returns CDR1 MNHEY and CDR2 SVGAGI. V was shortened by 6 bases and J by 2 bases, with 15 bases between the two germline ends. TCRdb keeps only in-frame clones here, not all; method: immunoSEQ multiplex PCR. This table holds 20,000 or so clones, 75% to 90% found once. Sampled 1 year posttransplant, controls received myeloablative marrow transplants, methotrexate and a calcineurin inhibitor. This clonotype was obtained from a female patient between 25 and 45 years old who received an allogeneic stem cell transplant from an unrelated donor, was CMV-positive, and had acute and chronic GVHD. Some T cells here may be from the graft donor. The chain has TRBV6-5 and TRBJ2-3; D may be TRBD1 (8 bases). This material consisted of PBMCs, taken just over 350 days after allogeneic stem cell transplant with calcineurin inhibitor and methotrexate. The CDR3 sequence: CASREDRDYTDTQYF. The CDR3 nucleotides are TGTGCCAGCAGGGAGGACAGGGACTACACAGATACGCAGTATTTT.